The sample holds a few counts of the clone carrying this T cell receptor (beta chain). The treatment is: roughly 20 received Ad26.COV2.S at low or high dose, single or two shots; several received placebo; per-sample allocation not given. Samples analyzed were those drawn on day 63 after the first vaccine or placebo injection. Only in-frame clones appear in the TCRdb table, and some are missing; sequencing was by immunoSEQ multiplex PCR. The sample contains hundreds of thousands of clones, about 88% of which appear only once. The data belong to a study of Ad26.COV2.S vaccination and SARS-CoV-2 variants. Looked up from germline, CDR1 is SGHTA and CDR2 is FQGNSA. The V end lost 8 bases, the J end lost 6 bases, and 14 bases lay between the germline ends. The CDR3 spans 13 residues.

The sample was peripheral blood, taken in a trial of Ad26.COV2.S vaccine versus placebo. The sequence came from a person between 18 and 65 years old who received the Ad26.COV2.S COVID-19 vaccine or a placebo. The rearrangement links TRBV7-2 to TRBJ2-1; tentatively, D is TRBD2 (6 bases). DNA of the CDR3: TGTGCCAGCCTATCGGGACTCCTCAATGAGCAGTTCTTC. This codes for CASLSGLLNEQFF.